Sequencing of this T cell receptor beta chain was carried out in a study of shared clonotypes between healthy human individuals. The V gene lost 5 bases and the J gene lost 3 bases, with 8 bases spanning the gap. CDR1 and CDR2 from the germline V gene are LGHNA and YNFKEQ. The CDR3 loop spans 14 amino acids. The study ran the assay at deep level. Produced via immunoSEQ multiplex PCR; TCRdb's table is partial and in-frame only. This repertoire shows almost 750,000 clones, roughly 72% found once; its top ten account for under 2%. The clonotype comes from a woman in her thirties in good health. The sequenced material came from memory CD4+ T cells sorted from blood. The subset is: CD45RA-negative fraction. The genes are TRBV4-2 and TRBJ2-6; D is undetermined. The chain's CDR3 is CASSSAGGANVLTF. The CDR3, as DNA: TGTGCCAGCAGCTCTGCTGGTGGGGCCAACGTCCTGACTTTC.